Listed here are 26 T cell receptor beta chains from one sample, sequenced in a study of T cell changes during pregnancy in multiple sclerosis (dated by TCRdb to the late 2010s). The protocol used for the library was the immunoSEQ multiplex PCR assay. Drawn from immuneACCESS, this table holds only the in-frame rearrangements with V and J called that TCRdb kept. Clones are partly lost; checked studies trace under half to an unresolved V gene and leave the rest unexplained. The sample table holds roughly 110,000 clones, of which around 90% were seen once. Around 1.6% of the sample is held by the ten biggest clonotypes. This specimen consisted of peripheral blood, obtained before pregnancy. All receptors come from a female donor with multiple sclerosis, enrolled in a pregnancy study.

The gene calls are TRBV6-4 and TRBJ2-1; D is possibly TRBD1 (6 bases). Germline loops: CDR1 MRHNA, CDR2 SNTAGT. The V end lost 0 bases, the J end lost 2 bases, and 11 bases lay between the germline ends. The CDR3 extends over 16 amino acids. The CDR3 nucleotides read TGTGCCAGCAGTGACTCGGGACAAAAGACCTACAATGAGCAGTTCTTC. Its translation: CASSDSGQKTYNEQFF.

This chain joins TRBV2 and TRBJ1-1, with D possibly being TRBD1 (6 bases). Germline V lookup: CDR1 SNHLY, CDR2 FYNNEI. CDR3 length: 14 amino acids. The V and J ends lost 8 bases and 6 bases respectively, with 19 bases between them. The CDR3 is CASSRTDPGAEAFF. The CDR3 DNA is TGTGCCAGCTCTAGGACAGATCCTGGGGCTGAAGCTTTCTTT. The full variable domain, with the rest looked up from reference TRBV2 and TRBJ1-1, is EPEVTQTPSHQVTQMGQEVILRCVPISNHLYFYWYRQILGQKVEFLVSFYNNEISEKSEIFDDQFSVERPDGSNFTLKIRSTKLEDSAMYFCASSRTDPGAEAFFGQGTRLTVV.

The rearrangement links TRBV4-3 to TRBJ2-1; 9 bases match TRBD1. This CDR3 has 12 residues. With 3 bases clipped from V and 12 bases from J, the junction kept 3 bases outside the gene matches. The V gene's germline CDR1 is LGHNA and CDR2 YSLEER. The CDR3 region has the DNA TGCGCCAGCAGCCAGGGACAGGGTGTGCAGTTCTTC. Translating it yields CASSQGQGVQFF.

The gene calls are TRBV5-5 and TRBJ2-3, with 8 bases matching TRBD1. V shed 4 bases and J 0 bases; nucleotides not matched to a gene: 7. CDR3 size: 16 residues. CDR1 and CDR2 from the germline V gene are SGHKS and YYEKEE (reference sequence). CDR3 loop: CASSKGGTGSTDTQYF. Written as DNA, the CDR3 is TGTGCCAGCAGCAAAGGCGGGACAGGCAGCACAGATACGCAGTATTTT.

This chain links TRBV11-3 with TRBJ1-1; 7 bases map to TRBD1. This CDR3 is 15 amino acids long. Germline lookup yields CDR1 SGHNT and CDR2 YENEEA. Germline trimming cut 3 bases from V and 5 bases from J; bases unmatched to any gene: 9. In nucleotides, the CDR3 is TGTGCCAGCAGCTTCGGCGAACAGGGGACTACTGAAGCTTTCTTT. Its translation is CASSFGEQGTTEAFF.

The CDR3 here is CASSLVEQGNEQYF. For the CDR3, the DNA is TGTGCCAGCAGCTTAGTGGAGCAGGGAAACGAGCAGTACTTC. The chain recombines TRBV7-6 with TRBJ2-7; D possibly corresponds to TRBD1 (5 bases). The germline V and J ends were trimmed by 1 base and 5 bases, with 12 bases remaining between them. The CDR3 runs to 14 residues. CDR1 is SGHVS, CDR2 FNYEAQ, per germline.

The chain has TRBV29-1 and TRBJ2-3, with D unclear. This CDR3 region has 12 residues. V was clipped by 6 bases and J by 6 bases, with 13 bases between them. CDR1 is SQVTM, CDR2 ANQGSEA, per germline. In DNA form, the CDR3 reads TGCAGCGTCACCCACTCCGGGGATACGCAGTATTTT. Translated, it gives CSVTHSGDTQYF.

J is TRBJ1-4 and V is TRBV28; TRBD1 matches 11 bases. Germline trimming cut 3 bases from V and 8 bases from J; bases unmatched to any gene: 8. Germline V gene sequence: CDR1 MDHEN, CDR2 SYDVKM. The CDR3 has 16 residues. The chain's CDR3 is CASSFLGQGGNEKLFF. The CDR3 DNA follows: TGTGCCAGCAGTTTTTTGGGACAGGGGGGGAACGAAAAACTGTTTTTT.

The J gene is TRBJ2-7, the V gene TRBV5-1; 8 nucleotides match TRBD1. The CDR3 is 16 residues long. Germline V gives CDR1 SGHRS, CDR2 YFSETQ. Trimming at V came to 3 bases and at J to 1 base, leaving 9 bases not matched to a gene. The CDR3 is CASSSDRAYGSYEQYF. Written as DNA, the CDR3 is TGCGCCAGCAGCTCGGACAGGGCGTATGGTTCCTACGAGCAGTACTTC.

The CDR3 region is CASGHPGQGAETQYF. The CDR3 nucleotides are TGTGCCAGCGGACACCCGGGACAGGGGGCAGAGACCCAGTACTTC. The rearrangement joins TRBV28 to TRBJ2-5, with 12 bases aligning to TRBD1. The CDR3 runs 15 residues. Germline assignment: CDR1 MDHEN and CDR2 SYDVKM. Losses at the gene ends were 8 bases for V and 4 bases for J; bases not matched to a gene: 8. Looking up the rest from reference TRBV28 and TRBJ2-5 gives the full variable domain: DVKVTQSSRYLVKRTGEKVFLECVQDMDHENMFWYRQDPGLGLRLIYFSYDVKMKEKGDIPEGYSVSREKKERFSLILESASTNQTSMYLCASGHPGQGAETQYFGPGTRLLVL.

This clone was counted once. The chain has TRBV2 and TRBJ1-4, with TRBD1 identical over 7 bases. CDR3 length: 14 residues. The V and J ends lost 7 bases and 4 bases, in that order; junction bases with no gene match: 6. CDR1 SNHLY and CDR2 FYNNEI come from the germline V gene. The CDR3 here is CASNPGQLNEKLFF. In nucleotides, the CDR3 is TGTGCCAGCAATCCGGGACAGCTTAATGAAAAACTGTTTTTT. Using reference TRBV2 and TRBJ1-4 for the parts outside the CDR3, the full variable domain is EPEVTQTPSHQVTQMGQEVILRCVPISNHLYFYWYRQILGQKVEFLVSFYNNEISEKSEIFDDQFSVERPDGSNFTLKIRSTKLEDSAMYFCASNPGQLNEKLFFGSGTQLSVL.

Comment on this clone: The sample contains more than one DNA sequence encoding this CDR3. V is TRBV7-9 and J is TRBJ2-1, with unresolved D. Germline lookup yields CDR1 SEHNR and CDR2 FQNEAQ (reference sequence). The CDR3 spans 13 residues. V was shortened by 1 base and J by 4 bases, with 5 bases between the two germline ends. The CDR3 is CASSLVQYNEQFF. CDR3 nucleotides: TGTGCCAGCAGCTTAGTCCAGTACAATGAGCAGTTCTTC.

The chain is built from TRBV30 and TRBJ2-7; TRBD2 agrees at 11 bases. This CDR3 spans 13 amino acids. From germline, CDR1 is GTSNPN and CDR2 SVGIG (reference sequence). V trimming: 4 bases; J trimming: 11 bases; junction bases outside the gene matches: 10. The CDR3 sequence: CAWNPTSGRTKYF. The CDR3 DNA follows: TGTGCCTGGAATCCTACTAGCGGGAGAACTAAGTACTTC.

The gene calls are TRBV5-1 and TRBJ1-1; the D gene is possibly TRBD1 (6 bases). Trimming left V 2 bases short and J 0 bases short, with 8 bases between. CDR3 length: 14 amino acids. The germline gives CDR1 SGHRS, CDR2 YFSETQ. DNA of the CDR3: TGCGCCAGCAGCTTACAGGGTGTGAACACTGAAGCTTTCTTT. This sequence encodes CASSLQGVNTEAFF.

The chain carries TRBV15 and TRBJ2-7; TRBD1 agrees at 8 bases. Germline CDR1 LNHNV, CDR2 YYDKDF (reference sequence). J lost 0 bases, V lost 4 bases, and 14 bases had no gene match. This CDR3 has 18 amino acids. CDR3 sequence: CATSTRTLGQGASYEQYF. CDR3 DNA sequence: TGTGCCACCAGCACGAGGACCCTCGGGCAGGGGGCCTCCTACGAGCAGTACTTC.

The chain links TRBV7-9 to TRBJ2-7; 9 bases fit TRBD1. Germline V gene data show CDR1 as SEHNR and CDR2 as FQNEAQ (reference sequence). J gave up 8 bases and V 7 bases, and 12 bases lay outside the gene matches. CDR3 size: 14 residues. The CDR3 sequence is CASNGAGTGTQQYF. The CDR3 region has the DNA TGTGCCAGCAACGGCGCCGGGACAGGGACCCAGCAGTACTTC. Full variable domain (outside the CDR3, taken from reference TRBV7-9 and TRBJ2-7): DTGVSQNPRHKITKRGQNVTFRCDPISEHNRLYWYRQTLGQGPEFLTYFQNEAQLEKSRLLSDRFSAERPKGSFSTLEIQRTEQGDSAMYLCASNGAGTGTQQYFGPGTRLTVT.

The chain links TRBV7-2 to TRBJ2-3; 10 nucleotides match TRBD1. Germline trimming cut 5 bases from V and 5 bases from J; bases unmatched to any gene: 10. This CDR3 has 16 residues. CDR1 and CDR2 (germline): SGHTA, FQGNSA. The CDR3 nucleotides read TGTGCCAGCAGCGCCCAGTGGGGGGACAGGGGAGATACGCAGTATTTT. This codes for CASSAQWGDRGDTQYF.

This clone was counted a single time. The V gene is TRBV6-5, the J gene TRBJ2-5, with 7 nucleotides matching TRBD2. J gave up 2 bases and V 2 bases, and 5 bases lay outside the gene matches. Germline V gene sequence: CDR1 MNHEY, CDR2 SVGAGI. The CDR3 extends over 15 amino acids. The CDR3 here is CASSYEGGTQETQYF. The CDR3 DNA reads TGTGCCAGCAGTTACGAGGGAGGGACTCAAGAGACCCAGTACTTC.

The chain joins TRBV13 to TRBJ1-1; D unresolved. CDR3 length equals 11 residues. The V gene lost 1 base and the J gene lost 7 bases, with 4 bases spanning the gap. Germline V gene lookup returns CDR1 PRHDT and CDR2 FYEKMQ (reference sequence). CDR3 DNA sequence: TGTGCCAGCAGCTTAGTTAGTGAAGCTTTCTTT. Its protein product is CASSLVSEAFF.

The gene calls are TRBV2 and TRBJ1-2; D is ambiguous. The V end was cut by 4 bases, the J end by 8 bases, with 14 bases between. CDR1 is SNHLY, CDR2 FYNNEI, per germline. This CDR3 has 13 residues. As DNA, the CDR3 is TGTGCCAGCAGTGTTGCGACTACGATGGGCTACACCTTC. This codes for CASSVATTMGYTF.

The chain joins TRBV19 to TRBJ1-5; D is unclear. Between the trimmed V and J ends, which lost 6 bases and 0 bases, there was a span of 12 bases. CDR3 size: 15 residues. Germline loops: CDR1 LNHDA, CDR2 SQIVND (reference sequence). The CDR3 DNA reads TGTGCCAGTAGCCCAGTTCACGATAGCAATCAGCCCCAGCATTTT. Amino acid sequence: CASSPVHDSNQPQHF.

In regard to this clone: No DNA is shown, since the ends of the CDR3 on it are uncertain; the CDR3 is the one TCRdb lists. This chain links TRBV13 with TRBJ1-2; TRBD1, as called in the table, went unchecked against the DNA. The CDR3 is 13 residues long, counting both termini. The germline V gene has CDR1 PRHDT and CDR2 FYEKMQ (reference sequence). The CDR3: CASSSPFWGTGTF.

The genes are TRBV5-4 and TRBJ2-7, with 7 bases identical to TRBD1. Trimming cost V 0 bases and J 3 bases; bases outside gene matches: 3. The CDR3 covers 14 residues. Germline CDR1 reads SGHNT; CDR2 reads YYREEE (reference sequence). The CDR3 DNA reads as TGTGCCAGCAGCTTGGGACAGGGTATCTACGAGCAGTACTTC. As protein: CASSLGQGIYEQYF. The complete variable domain, with remaining parts taken from reference TRBV5-4 and TRBJ2-7, reads ETGVTQSPTHLIKTRGQQVTLRCSSQSGHNTVSWYQQALGQGPQFIFQYYREEENGRGNFPPRFSGLQFPNYSSELNVNALELDDSALYLCASSLGQGIYEQYFGPGTRLTVT.

The V and J genes are TRBV5-1 and TRBJ1-6; weak D call: TRBD1 (6 bases). Per the germline V gene, CDR1 is SGHRS and CDR2 is YFSETQ. This CDR3 comprises 14 residues. Trimming shortened V by 3 bases and J by 6 bases, and 10 bases separated the two germline ends. CDR3 protein: CASSSQGSNSPLHF. In DNA form, the CDR3 reads TGCGCCAGCAGCTCACAGGGTAGTAATTCACCCCTCCACTTT.

The CDR3 sequence: CASSQELAGEDNEQFF. CDR3 in DNA: TGCGCCAGCAGCCAGGAACTAGCGGGGGAAGACAATGAGCAGTTCTTC. This chain connects TRBV4-3 to TRBJ2-1; 11 bases are a match to TRBD2. The length of the CDR3 is 16 residues. Trimming at V came to 3 bases and at J to 5 bases, leaving 6 bases not matched to a gene. CDR1 and CDR2 (germline): LGHNA, YSLEER.

This chain joins TRBV6-5 and TRBJ1-1; 9 bases align to TRBD1. CDR1 MNHEY and CDR2 SVGAGI come from the germline V gene. Trimming at V came to 6 bases and at J to 3 bases, leaving 8 bases not matched to a gene. The CDR3 has 15 residues. The DNA of the CDR3 is TGTGCCAGCAGCGGGACAGGGCTATACGACACTGAAGCTTTCTTT. Translation gives CASSGTGLYDTEAFF.